The clone carrying this TCR beta chain was counted a few times. Antigen unknown. Of the isolated RNA, all was reverse transcribed, and so the sequenced material was expressed TCRB transcripts. Generated by immunoSEQ multiplex PCR, the TCRdb table keeps only in-frame clones and is missing some. The sample includes about 900,000 clones, roughly 15% of them seen just once. This specimen comes from a study of beta chain features in type 1 diabetes. Across the whole study: Healthy donors, compared against patients, showed similar age, gender and cell yields.

V was pared by 7 bases and J by 7 bases, with 17 bases between. The CDR3 covers 13 residues. Germline values: CDR1 SNHLY, CDR2 FYNNEI. Whole-study results and caveats: Among patients, naive, central memory and Treg TCRB repertoires appeared more similar than among healthy donors. The study notes PCR might favor shorter templates equally in patients and controls.

The specimen was naive CD4+ T cells from blood. The TCR was taken from a young woman in good health. The J gene is TRBJ2-7, the V gene TRBV2; D uncertain. The CDR3 bases are TGTGCCAGCACCGTCGTCCTTGGGTTAGAGCAGTACTTC. This encodes CASTVVLGLEQYF.